Included here is one T cell receptor (beta chain) sequence, with context. Its antigen is as yet unknown. This sample is part of a study of shared clonotypes between healthy human individuals. About the study: Each donor's CD8 memory used one plate, CD8 naive two, each CD4 subset three.

The CDR3 length is 14 residues. Trimming cost V 7 bases and J 2 bases, with 15 bases left between them. CDR1 and CDR2 from the germline V gene are MNHEY and SVGAGI. Study-wide points: It was expected that sequencing depth would affect clonotype sharing among donors.

Researchers divided each subset's genomic DNA evenly across several immunoSEQ plates. Clones were read by immunoSEQ multiplex PCR, and TCRdb kept only the in-frame ones, dropping some. The sample has roughly 2.5 million clones, more than 80% seen once. The source is a man between 18 and 29 years old in good health. The genes are TRBV6-5 and TRBJ2-7; D perhaps matches TRBD1 (7 bases). Sample: naive CD4+ T cells sorted from blood. As to subset: CD45RA+ positively selected. As DNA, the CDR3 is TGTGCCAGCACCAAATCCAGGGGGGCCTACGAGCAGTACTTC. Residues: CASTKSRGAYEQYF.